This T cell receptor beta chain came from a study of cytomegalovirus exposure and HLA in healthy donors. Study observations and caveats: The study labeled 180 or so TCR beta chains cytomegalovirus-associated. The availability of immune exposure information extended only to CMV serostatus.

A multiplex PCR was run with 60 Vbeta primers and 13 Jbeta primers. The method was immunoSEQ multiplex PCR; TCRdb's version includes in-frame clones alone and lacks a portion of them. This sample has 110,000 to 150,000 clones, with around 84% found just once. V gave up 1 base and J gave up 2 bases, with 9 bases separating them. The CDR3 is 14 residues long. Germline CDR1 and CDR2: SGHTA and FQGNSA. As to this clone: The antigen is undetermined.

V gene TRBV7-2 combines with J gene TRBJ2-7; no definite D call. The sequence was collected from a boy aged 2 to 10 in good health and CMV-seronegative. Specimen: PBMCs. CDR3 region: CASSLEAQTYEQYF. CDR3 DNA sequence: TGTGCCAGCAGCTTAGAGGCACAGACCTACGAGCAGTACTTC.